This TCR beta chain came from a study of blood T cell repertoires in COVID-19. Study details: T cells, B-cell-depleted T cells, or PBMCs supplied cDNA or gDNA.

Study processing details: Amplification with reference gene primers provided the estimates of nucleated cell counts. Repertoires were generated with immunoSEQ multiplex PCR, while TCRdb's copy carries only in-frame clones and drops some. D and trimming were read from the DNA, whereas the V and J calls and clone size are those reported in that table. The data contain about 210,000 clones, around four fifths of them singletons. This CDR3 comprises 17 residues. Germline CDR1 reads SGHTA; CDR2 reads FQGNSA. Losses at the gene ends were 1 base for V and 2 bases for J; bases not matched to a gene: 5. Sequenced input: peripheral blood. This chain uses TRBV7-2 with TRBJ2-3, with 11 bases that match TRBD2. This TCR was sampled from a man in his fifties with active or convalescent COVID-19. This CDR3 reads CASSLVASGGPTDTQYF. As DNA, the CDR3 is TGTGCCAGCAGCTTAGTTGCTAGCGGGGGGCCCACAGATACGCAGTATTTT.